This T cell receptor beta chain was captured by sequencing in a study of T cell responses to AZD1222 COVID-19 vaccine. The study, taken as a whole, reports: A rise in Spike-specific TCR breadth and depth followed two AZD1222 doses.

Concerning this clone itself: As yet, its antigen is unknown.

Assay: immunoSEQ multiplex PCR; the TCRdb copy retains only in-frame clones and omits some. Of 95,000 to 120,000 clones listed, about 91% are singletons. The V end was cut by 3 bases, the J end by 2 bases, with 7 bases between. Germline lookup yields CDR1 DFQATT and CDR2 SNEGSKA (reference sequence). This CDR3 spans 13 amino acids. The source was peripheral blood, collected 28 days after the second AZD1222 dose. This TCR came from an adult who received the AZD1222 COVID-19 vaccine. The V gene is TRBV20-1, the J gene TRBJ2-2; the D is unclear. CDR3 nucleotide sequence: TGCAGTGCTAGTTTAGCAAACACCGGGGAGCTGTTTTTT. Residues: CSASLANTGELFF.